One sample yielded the 21 T cell receptor beta chains listed below, sequenced in a study of T-cell memory formation after mild COVID-19. TCRdb re-called the 5' RACE reads through MiXCR, storing one row per CDR3 protein. The profile covers a few hundred thousand distinct CDR3 sequences, with 15% to 20% appearing a single time and approximately 23% taken by the ten largest. Sequenced sample: PBMCs or a T cell subset sorted from them (not recorded which). The receptor source for this set is a man aged 18 to 30 who had mild COVID-19 (a few samples of this study predate the infection). Cell type and time point are not known.

J is TRBJ2-3 and V is TRBV6-5; D is ambiguous. CDR3 size: 13 residues. V was shortened by 6 bases and J by 0 bases, with 7 bases between the two germline ends. Germline values: CDR1 MNHEY, CDR2 SVGAGI. The CDR3 nucleotides read TGTGCCAGCAGCATATCTAGCACAGATACGCAGTATTTT. This gives the protein CASSISSTDTQYF.

This chain connects TRBV7-2 to TRBJ2-5, with D possibly being TRBD2 (6 bases). V was trimmed by 6 bases and J by 1 base, leaving 15 bases between them. The germline CDR1 and CDR2 sequences are SGHTA and FQGNSA. The CDR3 runs 15 residues. The CDR3 sequence is CASSRRMGGQETQYF. CDR3 sequence (DNA): TGTGCCAGCAGTCGCAGGATGGGGGGCCAAGAGACCCAGTACTTC.

The rearrangement joins TRBV12-3 or TRBV12-4 to TRBJ2-3, with a weak D call TRBD2 (5 bases). V was clipped by 3 bases and J by 4 bases, with 14 bases between them. The CDR3 runs to 15 residues. The CDR3 here is CASSFGGGAADTQYF. The CDR3 DNA reads as TGTGCCAGCAGTTTTGGAGGTGGTGCGGCAGATACGCAGTATTTT.

This clonotype was detected a few times. The rearrangement joins TRBV6-5 to TRBJ2-7; 7 positions agree with TRBD2. V lost 7 bases, J lost 2 bases, and 8 bases stayed unmatched. Germline CDR1 MNHEY, CDR2 SVGAGI. The CDR3 covers 14 residues. This CDR3 is CASNPSGSPYEQYV. The CDR3 coding sequence is TGTGCCAGCAATCCTAGCGGCTCCCCCTACGAGCAGTACGTC.

This clonotype appeared a few times. The V and J genes are TRBV24-1 and TRBJ2-7, with 9 bases aligning to TRBD1. With 12 bases clipped from V and 9 bases from J, the junction kept 17 bases outside the gene matches. The CDR3 loop spans 14 amino acids. In germline, CDR1 is KGHDR, CDR2 SFDVKD. CDR3 sequence reads: CAPRDRASTKGQYV. The CDR3, as DNA: TGTGCCCCTCGGGACAGGGCCTCTACGAAGGGGCAGTACGTC.

This clonotype has just a few counts. The chain couples TRBV12-3 or TRBV12-4 to TRBJ2-6, with 7 bases that match TRBD1. CDR3 length: 15 residues. Trimming took 5 bases from V and 4 from J; bases not matched to a gene: 5. CDR3 nucleotide sequence: TGTGCCAGCAGTCGAGGGACAGCCGGGGCCAACGTCCTGACTTTC. This encodes CASSRGTAGANVLTF.

This clonotype was counted a few times. The chain employs TRBV6-5 and TRBJ2-5, with D tentatively TRBD1 or TRBD2 (6 bases each). CDR1 is MNHEY and CDR2 is SVGAGI in the germline V gene. The V end lost 7 bases, the J end lost 2 bases, and 20 bases lay between the germline ends. This CDR3 has 16 amino acids. The CDR3 DNA reads TGTGCCAGCACCACTGTATGGGGGGCAGAGCAAGAGACCCAGTACTTC. Protein: CASTTVWGAEQETQYF.

This clonotype has only a few counts. The genes are TRBV5-5 and TRBJ2-2; D call uncertain. Trimming removed 4 bases at V and 7 bases at J, with 8 bases between. CDR1 and CDR2 (germline): SGHKS, YYEKEE (reference sequence). The CDR3 runs 12 residues. CDR3 DNA sequence: TGTGCCAGCAGCCCGAGAGACGGGGAGCTGTTTTTT. It translates to CASSPRDGELFF. Combining the CDR3 with reference TRBV5-5 and TRBJ2-2 gives the whole variable domain DAGVTQSPTHLIKTRGQQVTLRCSPISGHKSVSWYQQVLGQGPQFIFQYYEKEERGRGNFPDRFSARQFPNYSSELNVNALLLGDSALYLCASSPRDGELFFGEGSRLTVL.

This clonotype was found many times. The chain uses TRBV7-2 and TRBJ1-2; D is unresolved. Germline-derived CDR1 and CDR2 are SGHTA and FQGNSA. Trimming removed 4 bases at V and 7 bases at J, with 10 bases between. The CDR3 length is 12 residues. The CDR3 DNA sequence: TGTGCCAGCAGCTCCCCCAGGCTTGGCTACACCTTC. This translates into CASSSPRLGYTF.

This rearrangement joins TRBV18 to TRBJ2-7, with 10 bases identical to TRBD1. Trimming at V came to 4 bases and at J to 7 bases, leaving 10 bases not matched to a gene. The germline V gene encodes CDR1 KGHSH and CDR2 LQKENI. This CDR3 spans 15 amino acids. CDR3 nucleotide sequence: TGTGCCAGCTCACTCCAGACCGGGACAGGGGATGAGCAGTACGTC. Translating gives CASSLQTGTGDEQYV.

This clonotype qualifies as medium-sized (0.01 to 0.1%). This chain links TRBV23-1 with TRBJ2-7; D is unclear. TRBV23-1 counts as an open reading frame of uncertain function. The V end lost 0 bases, the J end lost 4 bases, and 4 bases lay between the germline ends. This CDR3 is built from 12 residues. CDR3 in amino acids: CASSQSGYEQYF. The CDR3 coding sequence is TGCGCCAGCAGTCAATCAGGGTACGAGCAGTACTTC.

This chain connects TRBV30 to TRBJ1-2; D uncertain. Germline V gene sequence: CDR1 GTSNPN, CDR2 SVGIG (reference sequence). V shed 3 bases and J shed 9 bases, with 20 bases lying between them. The CDR3 consists of 14 residues. Here the CDR3 DNA reads TGTGCCTGGAGCGCCTCGATCCTACAAGGCAGCTACACCTTC. Translated: CAWSASILQGSYTF.

This clonotype has a handful of counts. The rearrangement joins TRBV7-8 to TRBJ2-5; D is undetermined. This CDR3 region has 13 residues. The ends were cut back, 6 bases at V and 5 bases at J, with 13 bases in the middle. Germline V gives CDR1 SGHVS, CDR2 FQNEAQ. In DNA, the CDR3 is TGTGCCAGCAGGCCGCAGGAGACCGAGACCCAGTACTTC. Translating gives CASRPQETETQYF.

The gene calls are TRBV4-2 and TRBJ2-1; D could derive from TRBD1 or TRBD2 (6 bases each). Germline V lookup: CDR1 LGHNA, CDR2 YNFKEQ. V lost 0 bases to trimming and J lost 14 bases, with 20 bases between them. The CDR3 consists of 15 residues. CDR3 sequence reads: CASSQEGGHTGAEFF. As DNA, the CDR3 is TGTGCCAGCAGCCAAGAAGGGGGGCACACGGGTGCAGAGTTCTTC.

This chain joins TRBV2 and TRBJ1-1, with 12 positions matching TRBD1. The CDR3 loop spans 13 amino acids. Germline V gene lookup returns CDR1 SNHLY and CDR2 FYNNEI. V shed 3 bases, J shed 11 bases, and the junction held 4 bases outside the gene matches. The CDR3 DNA is TGTGCCAGCAGTGAGGGACAGGGGGCGCCTGCTTTCTTT. Translated: CASSEGQGAPAFF.

J is TRBJ2-1 and V is TRBV5-6; 9 positions match TRBD1. The CDR3 runs 14 residues. Germline CDR1 and CDR2: SGHDT and YYEEEE. Germline trimming cut 3 bases from V and 7 bases from J; bases unmatched to any gene: 5. CDR3 loop: CASSWGTGRNEQFF. The CDR3 nucleotides read TGTGCCAGCAGCTGGGGGACAGGGAGGAATGAGCAGTTCTTC.

This rearrangement joins TRBV10-3 to TRBJ2-3; 7 nucleotides match TRBD2. Germline trimming cut 0 bases from V and 4 bases from J; bases unmatched to any gene: 1. The length of the CDR3 is 14 residues. CDR1 is ENHRY and CDR2 is SYGVKD in the germline V gene. The chain's CDR3 is CAISESGGSDTQYF. The CDR3 DNA sequence: TGTGCCATCAGTGAGTCGGGGGGGTCAGATACGCAGTATTTT.

The J gene is TRBJ2-5, the V gene TRBV5-1; D is ambiguous. The length of the CDR3 is 14 residues. Per germline, CDR1 SGHRS and CDR2 YFSETQ. V lost 0 bases and J 3 bases, leaving 9 bases between the germline ends. CDR3 region: CASSLVAEKETQYF. The DNA for the CDR3 is TGCGCCAGCAGCTTGGTGGCGGAGAAAGAGACCCAGTACTTC.

The chain links TRBV6-5 to TRBJ1-2, with D unresolved. From germline, CDR1 is MNHEY and CDR2 SVGAGI. Trimming removed 0 bases at V and 8 bases at J, with 10 bases between. The CDR3 is 13 residues long. CDR3 residues: CASSYSTVGGYTF. The CDR3 bases are TGTGCCAGCAGTTACTCGACGGTCGGGGGCTACACCTTC.

The rearrangement joins TRBV4-2 to TRBJ1-6; D not certain. The V gene's germline CDR1 is LGHNA and CDR2 YNFKEQ. V was clipped by 0 bases and J by 0 bases, with 12 bases between them. CDR3 length: 18 amino acids. CDR3 coding DNA: TGTGCCAGCAGCCAAGAGGCGGGCAGAAGCTCCTATAATTCACCCCTCCACTTT. It codes for CASSQEAGRSSYNSPLHF.

This clonotype was observed at least ten times. The chain uses TRBV20-1 and TRBJ2-3; the D is unclear. This CDR3 is built from 10 residues. From germline, CDR1 is DFQATT and CDR2 SNEGSKA (reference sequence). Between the trimmed V and J ends, which lost 3 bases and 3 bases, there was a span of 1 base. The DNA for the CDR3 is TGCAGTGCTAGTACAGATACGCAGTATTTT. Protein product: CSASTDTQYF.